One and the same sample provided the 2 T cell receptor beta chains below, sequenced in a study of cytomegalovirus exposure and HLA in healthy donors. Researchers ran the PCR with 60 Vbeta and 13 Jbeta primers. Sequencing used immunoSEQ multiplex PCR; TCRdb keeps in-frame clones, though not all of them. Its table records 25,000 to 40,000 clones. Sequencing was done on a sample of PBMCs. These receptor sequences come from a female donor in good health and CMV-seronegative.

V gene TRBV29-1 combines with J gene TRBJ1-2; 8 bases fit TRBD1. The CDR3 consists of 14 residues. Germline trimming cut 2 bases from V and 4 bases from J; bases unmatched to any gene: 6. Germline assignment: CDR1 SQVTM and CDR2 ANQGSEA. The CDR3 loop reads CSVESTGAGYGYTF. The CDR3 DNA reads TGCAGCGTTGAATCGACAGGGGCTGGCTATGGCTACACCTTC. The whole variable domain, filled in from reference TRBV29-1 and TRBJ1-2, reads SAVISQKPSRDICQRGTSLTIQCQVDSQVTMMFWYRQQPGQSLTLIATANQGSEATYESGFVIDKFPISRPNLTFSTLTVSNMSPEDSSIYLCSVESTGAGYGYTFGSGTRLTVV.

This chain connects TRBV7-6 to TRBJ1-6; 12 bases agree with TRBD1. The V gene end was trimmed by 5 bases and the J gene end by 14 bases; junction bases not matched to a gene: 7. CDR1 is SGHVS and CDR2 is FNYEAQ in the germline V gene. This CDR3 region has 14 residues. The CDR3 sequence is CASSPGTGGLTLHF. In nucleotides, the CDR3 is TGTGCCAGCAGCCCCGGGACAGGGGGCCTCACCCTCCACTTT.